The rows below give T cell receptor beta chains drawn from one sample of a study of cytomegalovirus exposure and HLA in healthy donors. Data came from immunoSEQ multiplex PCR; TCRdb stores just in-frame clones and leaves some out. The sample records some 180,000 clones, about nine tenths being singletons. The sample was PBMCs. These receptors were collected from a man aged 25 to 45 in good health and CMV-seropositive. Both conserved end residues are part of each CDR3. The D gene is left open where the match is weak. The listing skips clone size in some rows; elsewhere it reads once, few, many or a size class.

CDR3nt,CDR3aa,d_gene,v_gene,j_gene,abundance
TGTGCCAGCAGTTTATCAGCGGGGTCATTGGGGACCCAGTACTTC,CASSLSAGSLGTQYF,TRBD2,TRBV27,TRBJ2-5,NA
TGTGCCTGGAGTGTATCGTGGCAGGGGAACGATGAGCAGTTCTTC,CAWSVSWQGNDEQFF,NA,TRBV30,TRBJ2-1,NA
TGTGCCAGCAGTGAACTAGGAACCGGGGAGCTGTTTTTT,CASSELGTGELFF,NA,TRBV6-1,TRBJ2-2,NA
TGTGCCAGCAGTGACAGGCATGGAAACACCATATATTTT,CASSDRHGNTIYF,NA,TRBV6-5,TRBJ1-3,NA
TGTGCCAGTAGCCCGGACAGGAACACCGGGGAGCTGTTTTTT,CASSPDRNTGELFF,NA,TRBV19,TRBJ2-2,NA
TGTGCCAGCAGCTTAGCACCGGGACAGGGCGCTGAAGCTTTCTTT,CASSLAPGQGAEAFF,TRBD1,TRBV11-2,TRBJ1-1,few
TGTGCCAGCTCACCAGAGCGTCAGAACACTGAAGCTTTCTTT,CASSPERQNTEAFF,NA,TRBV18,TRBJ1-1,NA
TGTGCCAGCAGAGGGACTAGCGGGGGGGCGTACGAGCAGTACTTC,CASRGTSGGAYEQYF,TRBD2,TRBV2,TRBJ2-7,NA
TGTGCCAGCAGCTTTTCCTCCTACGAGCAGTACTTC,CASSFSSYEQYF,NA,TRBV11-2,TRBJ2-7,once
TGCGCCAGCAGCCAACGTTACGAGCAGTACTTC,CASSQRYEQYF,NA,TRBV4-1,TRBJ2-7,once
TGTGCCAGCAGTACCGTTGGACAGGGCTCTGAAGCTTTCTTT,CASSTVGQGSEAFF,TRBD1,TRBV5-4,TRBJ1-1,NA
TGTGCCTGGAGTGACGGACAGGGACTTCGTCAGCCCCAGCATTTT,CAWSDGQGLRQPQHF,TRBD1,TRBV30,TRBJ1-5,NA
TGTGCCAGCAGCCCGCGACCGGGGCCGGGAGAGACCCAGTACTTC,CASSPRPGPGETQYF,NA,TRBV9,TRBJ2-5,NA
TGTGCCAGCAGCTTAACGACAGGGGAACAGCCCCAGCATTTT,CASSLTTGEQPQHF,TRBD1,TRBV7-9,TRBJ1-5,NA
TGTGCCAGCAGTTTACAGAGGGACCAGCCCCAGCATTTT,CASSLQRDQPQHF,NA,TRBV27,TRBJ1-5,NA
TGTGCCAGCAGCTTAGCTCAGTACTACGAGCAGTACTTC,CASSLAQYYEQYF,NA,TRBV7-8,TRBJ2-7,few
TGTGCCAGCAGTCTTTCCACCTCCTTTAACTATGGCTACACCTTC,CASSLSTSFNYGYTF,NA,TRBV7-2,TRBJ1-2,NA
TGCGCCAGCAGCTACCCGGACAGGACTGAGCAGTTCTTC,CASSYPDRTEQFF,TRBD1,TRBV4-1,TRBJ2-1,NA
TGTGCCAGCAGTCAGCTTAATCAGCCCCAGCATTTT,CASSQLNQPQHF,NA,TRBV6-5,TRBJ1-5,NA
TGCGCCAGCAGCTTGAACGGACAAGACCTTGCCGGGGAGCTGTTTTTT,CASSLNGQDLAGELFF,NA,TRBV5-1,TRBJ2-2,NA
TGCGCCAGCAGCTTGGAGGCGGGAGAGCTCGAGCAGTACTTC,CASSLEAGELEQYF,TRBD2,TRBV5-1,TRBJ2-7,NA
TGCAGCGTAAAGGACTTCTCGTCGGGGGATTCACCCCTCCGCTTT,CSVKDFSSGDSPLRF,NA,TRBV29-1,TRBJ1-6,NA
TGTGCCAGTAGTATGGGACTATACGGTAACTACGAGCAGTACTTC,CASSMGLYGNYEQYF,TRBD2,TRBV19,TRBJ2-7,NA
TGCGCCAGCAGCCAAGAAATGGCGGGAGCCTCCTACGAGCAGTACTTC,CASSQEMAGASYEQYF,TRBD2,TRBV4-1,TRBJ2-7,NA
TGCGCCAGCAGCTCCCTGGGACAGGGGGGTGAAAAACTGTTTTTT,CASSSLGQGGEKLFF,TRBD1,TRBV5-1,TRBJ1-4,NA
TGTGCCAGCAGCCCCGGGACAGGGTGGTCCTACGAGCAGTACTTC,CASSPGTGWSYEQYF,TRBD1,TRBV5-6,TRBJ2-7,NA
TGCGCCAGCAGTGAGGCAATGAGTACCTGGGCTGGCACCGGGGAGCTGTTTTTT,CASSEAMSTWAGTGELFF,NA,TRBV4-3,TRBJ2-2,NA
TGTGCCAGCAGGGGACAGCAGGCCGAAAAACTGTTTTTT,CASRGQQAEKLFF,TRBD1,TRBV2,TRBJ1-4,NA
TGTGCCAGCAGCCCTTCGCGGGGGGGCTACACCTTC,CASSPSRGGYTF,NA,TRBV4-2,TRBJ1-2,NA
TGCGCCAGCAGCCAAGTCTGGGGGACGATGAACACTGAAGCTTTCTTT,CASSQVWGTMNTEAFF,NA,TRBV4-1,TRBJ1-1,NA
TGCGCCAGCAGTTTAACCGGGACAGGGTACTACGAGCAGTACTTC,CASSLTGTGYYEQYF,TRBD1,TRBV5-1,TRBJ2-7,NA
TGTGCCAGCAGCTTAACGACAGGAACAAACTATGGCTACACCTTC,CASSLTTGTNYGYTF,NA,TRBV7-9,TRBJ1-2,NA
TGTGCCAGCAGTCCCCGGGACTGGAATGAGCAGTTCTTC,CASSPRDWNEQFF,NA,TRBV27,TRBJ2-1,NA
TGTGCCAGCAGCTCCAATAATGTGAACACTGAAGCTTTCTTT,CASSSNNVNTEAFF,NA,TRBV7-9,TRBJ1-1,NA
TGCGCCAGCAACGAGGACCTAAGCCTAGGGTCACCCCTCCACTTT,CASNEDLSLGSPLHF,NA,TRBV5-1,TRBJ1-6,NA
TGTGCCAGCAGCTTATACCTCTATGGCTACACCTTC,CASSLYLYGYTF,NA,TRBV7-9,TRBJ1-2,NA
TGTGCCAGCAGCTTAAGTTGGGGGGGGACTGAAGCTTTCTTT,CASSLSWGGTEAFF,NA,TRBV7-6,TRBJ1-1,NA
TGTGCCTGGAGCGCGCGAACGGGGGTGGGGGAGACCCAGTACTTC,CAWSARTGVGETQYF,NA,TRBV30,TRBJ2-5,NA
TGTGCCAGCAGCCTTCCGTGGACAGATACGCAGTATTTT,CASSLPWTDTQYF,NA,TRBV7-3,TRBJ2-3,NA
TGTGCCAGCAGCTTAGGCAGGGGGCTCGGCTACGAGCAGTACTTC,CASSLGRGLGYEQYF,TRBD1,TRBV7-3,TRBJ2-7,NA
TGTGCCAGCAGCTCCGGCGAGAGGGGCACAGATACGCAGTATTTT,CASSSGERGTDTQYF,NA,TRBV7-3,TRBJ2-3,NA
TGTGCCAGCAGCTCGGAGACAGACGTATACGAGCAGTACTTC,CASSSETDVYEQYF,NA,TRBV11-3,TRBJ2-7,NA
TGCGCCAGCAGCTTGTCAAGGCCGAACACTGAAGCTTTCTTT,CASSLSRPNTEAFF,NA,TRBV5-1,TRBJ1-1,NA
TGTGCCAGCAGTTTAAACAGGAGAGGCAATCAGCCCCAGCATTTT,CASSLNRRGNQPQHF,NA,TRBV27,TRBJ1-5,NA
TGTGCCAGCAGTCCCTCGGACAGGCCTAATCAGCCCCAGCATTTT,CASSPSDRPNQPQHF,TRBD1,TRBV28,TRBJ1-5,few
TGTGCCAGCAGCGCTGGACAGGCCCGCTACGAGCAGTACTTC,CASSAGQARYEQYF,TRBD1,TRBV9,TRBJ2-7,NA
TGTGCCAGCAGCTTGGCTGGATTGGGGGCCCTCGGGACCGGGGAGCTGTTTTTT,CASSLAGLGALGTGELFF,NA,TRBV5-6,TRBJ2-2,NA
TGTGCCAGCAGTTTCGGGAGCGGGAGCGATGAGCAGTTCTTC,CASSFGSGSDEQFF,TRBD2,TRBV27,TRBJ2-1,NA
TGCGCCAGCAGCTTAGTTGGGGGTACAGGGGGTAACAATGAGCAGTTCTTC,CASSLVGGTGGNNEQFF,TRBD1,TRBV5-1,TRBJ2-1,NA
TGTGCCAGCAGCTTAGCCCTGACAGGGGAGGTCTACGAGCAGTACTTC,CASSLALTGEVYEQYF,TRBD1,TRBV11-3,TRBJ2-7,NA
TGTGCCTGGAGCTCGGGGGATACGCAGTATTTT,CAWSSGDTQYF,NA,TRBV30,TRBJ2-3,NA
TGCGCCAGCAGCTTGTCTGGGGGAGACACCGGGGAGCTGTTTTTT,CASSLSGGDTGELFF,NA,TRBV5-1,TRBJ2-2,NA
TGCGCCAGCAGCTTAGGACACCGGGACACGAACACAGATACGCAGTATTTT,CASSLGHRDTNTDTQYF,NA,TRBV5-1,TRBJ2-3,many
TGTGCCATCAGGGCCGAGGGCGGGAATCAGCCCCAGCATTTT,CAIRAEGGNQPQHF,NA,TRBV10-3,TRBJ1-5,NA
TGTGCCAGCAGCAAACCCTTGGGAGTCTACGAGCAGTACTTC,CASSKPLGVYEQYF,NA,TRBV11-3,TRBJ2-7,NA
TGTGCCACCGCGGGGGGAGGGGGCAGAGATACGCAGTATTTT,CATAGGGGRDTQYF,NA,TRBV15,TRBJ2-3,NA
TGTGCCAGCAGCGGGACGGCGGGAGGGAGTGAGCAGTTCTTC,CASSGTAGGSEQFF,TRBD2,TRBV7-9,TRBJ2-1,NA